This record covers a single TCR beta chain. TCRdb's table, derived via immunoSEQ multiplex PCR, lists solely in-frame clones and lacks some. The sample has about 21,000 clones; roughly 84% are singletons. The data derive from a study of control samples from healthy donors and cancer patients. Sequences were obtained from PBMCs. This sequence originates from a man aged 60 to 69 with colorectal cancer.

CDR3 nucleotides: TGCGCCAGCAGCCAAGGACTAGCGGGGGGCACAGATACGCAGTATTTT. This encodes CASSQGLAGGTDTQYF. The chain uses TRBV4-1 and TRBJ2-3, with 12 bases fitting TRBD2. The CDR3 length is 16 residues. J gave up 1 base and V 1 base, and 0 bases lay outside the gene matches. Per germline, CDR1 MGHRA and CDR2 YSYEKL.